This T cell receptor (beta chain) emerged from a study of CD8 T cells in ankylosing spondylitis. Findings and limits, study-wide: Disease-linked clones were CD8+ and relatively rare in peripheral blood. Reported data indicate significant enrichment of disease-linked clones within matched ankylosing spondylitis synovial fluid. What seemed typical of ankylosing spondylitis blood was a TCR beta motif built from about 8 highly homologous variants.

Making the TCR beta libraries involved quantitative 5'-RACE with molecular barcodes. TCRdb processed the 5' RACE reads anew with MiXCR; each CDR3 protein has one entry. The data show around 250,000 distinct CDR3 sequences, 18% seen once. In its sample, this clonotype was seen a few times. Its antigen is unidentified. This CDR3 is 17 amino acids long. Germline CDR1 is LGHDT and CDR2 is YNNKEL (reference sequence). The ends were cut back, 0 bases at V and 0 bases at J, with 9 bases in the middle. The chain recombines TRBV3-1 with TRBJ2-6; D not resolved. The TCR originated in a male donor with ankylosing spondylitis or in good health (not recorded which). The sample was blood, either unsorted or a sorted T cell fraction (not recorded which). The CDR3 loop reads CASSQDQELSGANVLTF. CDR3 nucleotides: TGTGCCAGCAGCCAAGATCAAGAGCTCTCTGGGGCCAACGTCCTGACTTTC.